This T cell receptor beta chain originates from a study of blood T cells in healthy people across ages. A J-beta primer mix and a sample-barcoded 5' primer were used in a second PCR of roughly 6 to 11 cycles. Every sample gave at least 3 million paired-end reads containing CDR3. TCRdb ran MiXCR on the 5' RACE reads and lists one entry per CDR3 protein. The sample yields roughly 800,000 distinct CDR3 sequences, roughly 60% seen once. Findings and limits, study-wide: TCR beta diversity per million T cells fell roughly linearly with age.

This clonotype was counted a single time. Its target is unknown. The CDR3 spans 15 residues. Germline CDR1 and CDR2: SNHLY and FYNNEI. V was pared by 5 bases and J by 8 bases, with 21 bases between. The TCR originated in a young man in good health. The sequenced sample consisted of blood. This rearrangement joins TRBV2 to TRBJ1-1; tentatively, D is TRBD1 (5 bases). CDR3 sequence (DNA): TGTGCCAGCAGTTCACAGACAGCGGTGACGGGAGAAGCTTTCTTT. Encoded protein: CASSSQTAVTGEAFF. Looking up the rest from reference TRBV2 and TRBJ1-1 gives the full variable domain: EPEVTQTPSHQVTQMGQEVILRCVPISNHLYFYWYRQILGQKVEFLVSFYNNEISEKSEIFDDQFSVERPDGSNFTLKIRSTKLEDSAMYFCASSSQTAVTGEAFFGQGTRLTVV.